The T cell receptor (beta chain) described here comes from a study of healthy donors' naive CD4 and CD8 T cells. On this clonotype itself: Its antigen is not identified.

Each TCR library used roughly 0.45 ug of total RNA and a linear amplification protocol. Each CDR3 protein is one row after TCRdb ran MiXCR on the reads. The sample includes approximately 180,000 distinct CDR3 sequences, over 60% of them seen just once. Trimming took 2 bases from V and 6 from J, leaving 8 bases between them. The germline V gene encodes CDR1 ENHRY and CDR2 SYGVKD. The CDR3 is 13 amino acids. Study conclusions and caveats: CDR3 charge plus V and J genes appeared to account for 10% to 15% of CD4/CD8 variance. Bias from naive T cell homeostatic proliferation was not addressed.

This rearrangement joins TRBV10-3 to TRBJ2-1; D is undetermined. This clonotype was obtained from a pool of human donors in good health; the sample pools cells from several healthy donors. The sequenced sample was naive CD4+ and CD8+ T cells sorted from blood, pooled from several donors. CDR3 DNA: TGTGCCATCAGTGAGCCGGCGGTCAATGAGCAGTTCTTC. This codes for CAISEPAVNEQFF.